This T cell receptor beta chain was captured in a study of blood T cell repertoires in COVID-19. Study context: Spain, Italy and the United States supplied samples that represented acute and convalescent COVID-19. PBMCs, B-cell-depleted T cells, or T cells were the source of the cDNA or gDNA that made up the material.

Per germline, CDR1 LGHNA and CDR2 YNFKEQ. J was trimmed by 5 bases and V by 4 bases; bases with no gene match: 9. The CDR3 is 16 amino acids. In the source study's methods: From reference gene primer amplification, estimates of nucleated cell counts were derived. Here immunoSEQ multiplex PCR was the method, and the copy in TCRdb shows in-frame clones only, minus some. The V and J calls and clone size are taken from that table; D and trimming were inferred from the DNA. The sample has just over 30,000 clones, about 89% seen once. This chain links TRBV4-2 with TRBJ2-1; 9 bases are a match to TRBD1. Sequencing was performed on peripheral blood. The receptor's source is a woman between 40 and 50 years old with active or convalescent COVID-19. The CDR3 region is CASSLVTGTGNNEQFF. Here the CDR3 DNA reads TGTGCCAGCAGCCTCGTTACCGGGACAGGGAACAATGAGCAGTTCTTC.